This entry features one T cell receptor beta chain sequence. Its antigen is unknown. Data came from immunoSEQ multiplex PCR; TCRdb stores just in-frame clones and leaves some out. The repertoire holds about 82,000 clones, 85% to 95% seen once, with 0.69% in the top ten. Trimming shortened V by 3 bases and J by 4 bases, and 22 bases separated the two germline ends. This CDR3 region has 18 residues. Germline V CDR1 and CDR2: SGHTA, FQGNSA. This specimen comes from a study of cytomegalovirus exposure and HLA in healthy donors. Regarding the study as a whole: Cytomegalovirus association was listed for approximately 150 TCR beta chains. In vitro, three CMV-associated chains proved specific for CMV antigens.

This chain uses TRBV7-2 with TRBJ1-3, with D possibly matching TRBD1 (5 bases). This sequence originates from a woman aged 18-30 years in good health and CMV-seronegative. The sequenced material came from PBMCs. CDR3 sequence reads: CASSFTVGLLSGGNTIYF. The DNA of the CDR3 is TGTGCCAGCAGCTTTACGGTGGGACTCTTATCGGGCGGAAACACCATATATTTT.